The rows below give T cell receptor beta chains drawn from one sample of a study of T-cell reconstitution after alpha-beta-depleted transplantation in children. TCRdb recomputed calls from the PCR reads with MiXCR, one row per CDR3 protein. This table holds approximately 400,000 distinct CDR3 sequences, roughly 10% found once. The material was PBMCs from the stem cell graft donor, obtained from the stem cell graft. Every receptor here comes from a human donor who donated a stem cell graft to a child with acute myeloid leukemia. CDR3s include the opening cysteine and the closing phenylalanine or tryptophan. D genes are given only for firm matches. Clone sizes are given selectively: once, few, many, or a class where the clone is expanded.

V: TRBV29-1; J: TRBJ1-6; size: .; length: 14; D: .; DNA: TGCAGCGCCGCGGAAGGAGCTAATAATTCACCCCTCCACTTT; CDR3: CSAAEGANNSPLHF
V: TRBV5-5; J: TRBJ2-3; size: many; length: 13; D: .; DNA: TGTGCCAGCAGCTTACAGAGCACAGATACGCAGTATTTT; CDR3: CASSLQSTDTQYF
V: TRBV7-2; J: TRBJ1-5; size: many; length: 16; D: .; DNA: TGTGCCAGCAGCTTAGCGCGGACAGCCAGTTATCAGCCCCAGCATTTT; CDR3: CASSLARTASYQPQHF
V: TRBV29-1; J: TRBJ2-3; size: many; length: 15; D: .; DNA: TGCAGCGTTGTCCTTCTTATGGACGGCACAGATACGCAGTATTTT; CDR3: CSVVLLMDGTDTQYF
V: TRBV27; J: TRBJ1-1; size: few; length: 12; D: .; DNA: TGTGCCAGCGGCCCTGGTGGCACTGAAGCTTTCTTT; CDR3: CASGPGGTEAFF
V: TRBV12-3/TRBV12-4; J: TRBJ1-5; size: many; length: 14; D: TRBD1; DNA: TGTGCCAGCAGTTTGGACAGGGGGGATCAGCCCCAGCATTTT; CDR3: CASSLDRGDQPQHF
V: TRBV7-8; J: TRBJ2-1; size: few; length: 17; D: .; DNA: TGTGCCAGCAGCCTCTCGACCGGGACCCGGCCTAACAATGAGCAGTTCTTC; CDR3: CASSLSTGTRPNNEQFF
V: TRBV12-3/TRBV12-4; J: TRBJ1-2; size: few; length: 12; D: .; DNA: TGTGCCAGCTCCGGGGGGAACTATGGCTACACCTTC; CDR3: CASSGGNYGYTF
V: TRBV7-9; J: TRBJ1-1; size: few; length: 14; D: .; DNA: TGTGCCAGCAGCTTACTTACAGGGTTGGGTGAAGCTTTCTTT; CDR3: CASSLLTGLGEAFF
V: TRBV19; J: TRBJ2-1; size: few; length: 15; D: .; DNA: TGTGCCAGTACCCGGAACACCGCCAATGAAAATGAGCAGTTCTTC; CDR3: CASTRNTANENEQFF
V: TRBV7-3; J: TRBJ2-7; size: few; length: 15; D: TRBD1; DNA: TGTGCCAGCAGCAAAACTTCGGGACAGGGGATCGAGCAGTACTTC; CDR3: CASSKTSGQGIEQYF
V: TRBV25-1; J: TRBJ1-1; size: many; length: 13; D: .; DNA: TGTGCCAGCAGACCGGGGGCGTTAACTGAAGCTTTCTTT; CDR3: CASRPGALTEAFF
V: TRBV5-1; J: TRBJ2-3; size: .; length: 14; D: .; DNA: TGCGCCAGCAGCTTGGCTAGCGTCGCAGATACGCAGTATTTT; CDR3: CASSLASVADTQYF
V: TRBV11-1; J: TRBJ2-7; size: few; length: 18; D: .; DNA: TGTGCCAGCAGCTTAATGGAACCCCTAGCGGGGTACAGGGGGGAGCAGTACTTC; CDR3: CASSLMEPLAGYRGEQYF
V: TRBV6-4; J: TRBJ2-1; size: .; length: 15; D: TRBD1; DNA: TGTGCCAGCAGTAACGAGGGGACAGTAGGCAGTGAGCAGTTCTTC; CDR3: CASSNEGTVGSEQFF
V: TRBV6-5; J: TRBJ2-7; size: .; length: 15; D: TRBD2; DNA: TGTGCCAGCAGTTACTCCGTGGCGGGAGCTTCCGAGCAGTACTTC; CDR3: CASSYSVAGASEQYF
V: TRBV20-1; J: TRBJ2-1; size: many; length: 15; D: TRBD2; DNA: TGCAGTGCTATGAAGGGACTAGCGGAAAGGTCGGAGCAGTTCTTC; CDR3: CSAMKGLAERSEQFF
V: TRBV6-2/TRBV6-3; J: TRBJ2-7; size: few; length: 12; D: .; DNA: TGTGCCAGCAGCCCCAGCCTGAACGAGCAGTACTTC; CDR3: CASSPSLNEQYF
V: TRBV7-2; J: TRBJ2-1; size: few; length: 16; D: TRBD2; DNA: TGTGCCAGCAGCCCCGCGGGGGGACTAGCCGGTAATGAGCAGTTCTTC; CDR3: CASSPAGGLAGNEQFF
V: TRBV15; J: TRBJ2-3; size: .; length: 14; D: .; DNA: TGTGCCACCAAGGTGAAGGTCAGCACAGATACGCAGTATTTT; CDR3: CATKVKVSTDTQYF
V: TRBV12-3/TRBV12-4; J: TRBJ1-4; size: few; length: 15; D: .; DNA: TGTGCCAGCAGTCCAAGGAACGGGGCCGGTGAAAAACTGTTTTTT; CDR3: CASSPRNGAGEKLFF
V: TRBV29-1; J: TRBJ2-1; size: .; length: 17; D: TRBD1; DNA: TGCAGCGCAGACAGGGTAGTTACGCCTGCGAGATACAATGAGCAGTTCTTC; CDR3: CSADRVVTPARYNEQFF
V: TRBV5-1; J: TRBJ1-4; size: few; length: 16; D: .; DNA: TGCGCCAGCAGCTTGGGAGGCCAAGCAACTAATGAAAAACTGTTTTTT; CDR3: CASSLGGQATNEKLFF
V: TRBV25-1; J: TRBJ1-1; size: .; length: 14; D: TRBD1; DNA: TGTGCCAGCAGGAGACAGGGTGTGGGCACTGAAGCTTTCTTT; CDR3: CASRRQGVGTEAFF
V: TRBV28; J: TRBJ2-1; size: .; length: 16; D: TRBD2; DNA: TGTGCCAGCAGCCTTACCGGGACTAGCGGGAGCAATGAGCAGTTCTTC; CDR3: CASSLTGTSGSNEQFF
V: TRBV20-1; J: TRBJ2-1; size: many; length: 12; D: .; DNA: TGCAGTGCTAGCTTACCCGGGAGTAAGCAGTTCTTC; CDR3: CSASLPGSKQFF
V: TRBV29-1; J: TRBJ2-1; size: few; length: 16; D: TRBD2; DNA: TGCAGCGTTCGGGGGAATAGCGGGAGGGCCGAGGATGAGCAGTTCTTC; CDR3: CSVRGNSGRAEDEQFF